One and the same sample provided the 31 T cell receptor beta chains below, sequenced in a study of identical twins. TCRdb analysed the 5' RACE reads with MiXCR anew, one entry per CDR3 protein. The sample yields approximately 240,000 distinct CDR3 sequences, 11% to 15% seen once. Sequencing used memory (CD45RO+) T cells sorted from blood. Source of these receptors: a woman aged 18 to 35 in good health.

The rearrangement uses TRBV18 and TRBJ2-3; unclear D gene. Germline values: CDR1 KGHSH, CDR2 LQKENI. V was trimmed by 5 bases and J by 4 bases, leaving 10 bases between them. This CDR3 is 13 amino acids long. As DNA, the CDR3 is TGTGCCAGCTCAAGGCAGTCCGCAGATACGCAGTATTTT. This sequence encodes CASSRQSADTQYF.

This clonotype was recorded a few times. The J gene is TRBJ1-4, the V gene TRBV16; perhaps TRBD1 as D (5 bases). Germline V gene lookup returns CDR1 KGHSY and CDR2 FQNENV. Trimming removed 3 bases from V and 0 bases from J, with 11 bases in between. The CDR3 covers 16 residues. CDR3 bases: TGTGCCAGCAGCCAGCAGGGTCTCGCAACTAATGAAAAACTGTTTTTT. It codes for CASSQQGLATNEKLFF.

This clonotype has a handful of counts. The chain combines TRBV11-1 with TRBJ1-2, with 8 bases aligning to TRBD1. V shed 4 bases and J 5 bases; nucleotides not matched to a gene: 3. This CDR3 comprises 13 residues. Germline values: CDR1 SGHAT, CDR2 FQDESV (reference sequence). CDR3 sequence reads: CASSSRQGYGYTF. CDR3 in DNA: TGTGCCAGCAGCTCACGACAGGGGTATGGCTACACCTTC.

In this sample, this clonotype turned up many times. The rearrangement uses TRBV7-2 and TRBJ1-1, with 7 bases identical to TRBD1. This CDR3 is 15 amino acids long. The junction had 10 bases not matched to a gene; V was cut back by 5 bases and J by 4 bases. CDR1 and CDR2 (germline): SGHTA, FQGNSA. CDR3 DNA: TGTGCCAGCAGCGGATCACAGGGGCGCACCACTGAAGCTTTCTTT. This gives the protein CASSGSQGRTTEAFF. Based on the CDR3 plus reference TRBV7-2 and TRBJ1-1, the full variable domain is GAGVSQSPSNKVTEKGKDVELRCDPISGHTALYWYRQSLGQGLEFLIYFQGNSAPDKSGLPSDRFSAERTGGSVSTLTIQRTQQEDSAVYLCASSGSQGRTTEAFFGQGTRLTVV.

This clonotype was observed a handful of times. This chain joins TRBV20-1 and TRBJ1-2, with D perhaps TRBD1 (6 bases). There are 11 residues in the CDR3. Trimming left V 7 bases short and J 2 bases short, with 8 bases between. The germline gives CDR1 DFQATT, CDR2 SNEGSKA (reference sequence). The CDR3 here is CSVGQNYGYTF. In DNA form, the CDR3 reads TGCAGTGTAGGACAGAACTATGGCTACACCTTC.

The table lists this clonotype with many counts. The chain recombines TRBV7-8 with TRBJ2-1; the D is unclear. CDR3 size: 12 residues. Germline V gene sequence: CDR1 SGHVS, CDR2 FQNEAQ. V was shortened by 5 bases and J by 4 bases, with 6 bases between the two germline ends. The CDR3 reads CASSPKYNEQFF. The CDR3 bases are TGTGCCAGCAGCCCGAAATACAATGAGCAGTTCTTC.

This rearrangement joins TRBV7-9 to TRBJ2-2; 10 bases are a match to TRBD2. V lost 4 bases to trimming and J lost 4 bases; unmatched junction nucleotides: 6. Germline V gene lookup returns CDR1 SEHNR and CDR2 FQNEAQ (reference sequence). This CDR3 is 16 amino acids long. CDR3 DNA: TGTGCCAGCAGCTCTAGCGGGAGAGTTGGCACCGGGGAGCTGTTTTTT. Translating it yields CASSSSGRVGTGELFF. Drawing the rest from reference TRBV7-9 and TRBJ2-2, the complete variable domain is DTGVSQNPRHKITKRGQNVTFRCDPISEHNRLYWYRQTLGQGPEFLTYFQNEAQLEKSRLLSDRFSAERPKGSFSTLEIQRTEQGDSAMYLCASSSSGRVGTGELFFGEGSRLTVL.

The V and J genes are TRBV5-1 and TRBJ2-7, with TRBD2 matching over 11 bases. V dropped 4 bases and J dropped 6; count of bases not matched to a gene: 9. The germline V gene has CDR1 SGHRS and CDR2 YFSETQ. CDR3 length: 15 amino acids. The CDR3 loop reads CASSKHLAGGGEQYF. In DNA form, the CDR3 reads TGCGCCAGCAGCAAACATCTAGCGGGAGGCGGCGAGCAGTACTTC.

This rearrangement joins TRBV29-1 to TRBJ2-3; D may correspond to TRBD1 or TRBD2 (6 bases each). Germline V CDR1 and CDR2: SQVTM, ANQGSEA. The germline V and J ends were trimmed by 5 bases and 7 bases, with 13 bases remaining between them. This CDR3 is 12 amino acids long. CDR3 region: CSVYQGRNTQYF. Written as DNA, the CDR3 is TGCAGCGTTTACCAGGGGAGGAATACGCAGTATTTT.

This chain uses TRBV18 with TRBJ1-4, with D hard to call. The CDR3 spans 13 residues. V shed 3 bases and J shed 15 bases, with 17 bases lying between them. CDR1 KGHSH and CDR2 LQKENI come from the germline V gene. The chain's CDR3 is CASSPRDTDAMFF. CDR3 DNA sequence: TGTGCCAGCTCACCCCGCGACACTGATGCCATGTTTTTT. Full variable domain (outside the CDR3, taken from reference TRBV18 and TRBJ1-4): NAGVMQNPRHLVRRRGQEARLRCSPMKGHSHVYWYRQLPEEGLKFMVYLQKENIIDESGMPKERFSAEFPKEGPSILRIQQVVRGDSAAYFCASSPRDTDAMFFGSGTQLSVL.

In its sample, this clonotype was seen a few times. This rearrangement joins TRBV20-1 to TRBJ2-6; unclear D gene. V was shortened by 6 bases and J by 3 bases, with 12 bases between the two germline ends. CDR3 length: 14 amino acids. The germline V gene encodes CDR1 DFQATT and CDR2 SNEGSKA (reference sequence). The CDR3: CSALRRSGANVLTF. In nucleotides, the CDR3 is TGCAGTGCCCTTCGGCGTAGTGGGGCCAACGTCCTGACTTTC.

In its sample, this clonotype was seen a few times. V usage is TRBV5-5 and J usage is TRBJ2-1, with D perhaps TRBD1 (5 bases). The CDR3 is made up of 15 amino acids. Trimming stripped 1 base from V and 7 bases from J, with 15 bases between. The germline V gene has CDR1 SGHKS and CDR2 YYEKEE (reference sequence). CDR3 DNA: TGTGCCAGCAGCTTGACATCAGGGATCGGGAATGAGCAGTTCTTC. This gives the protein CASSLTSGIGNEQFF.

This clonotype was recorded a few times. This chain links TRBV7-2 with TRBJ1-6; TRBD1 matches 11 bases. CDR1 and CDR2 (germline): SGHTA, FQGNSA. The J segment lost 7 bases and the V segment lost 4 bases, leaving 3 bases of the junction unmatched. This CDR3 comprises 15 residues. The CDR3 spells CASSYRDRGNSPLHF. For the CDR3, the DNA is TGTGCCAGCAGCTACCGGGACAGGGGGAATTCACCCCTCCACTTT.

This chain's CDR3 is CASSPVGLGKAKEQFF. The CDR3 nucleotides are TGTGCCAGCAGTCCTGTCGGTCTCGGAAAAGCCAAAGAGCAGTTCTTC. The rearrangement joins TRBV28 to TRBJ2-1; D uncertain. Looked up from germline, CDR1 is MDHEN and CDR2 is SYDVKM. Trimming cost V 5 bases and J 10 bases, with 24 bases left between them. The CDR3 extends over 16 amino acids.

CDR3 loop: CASSYRQGSYNSPLHF. CDR3 sequence (DNA): TGTGCCAGCAGTTACCGGCAGGGATCCTATAATTCACCCCTCCACTTT. The rearrangement joins TRBV6-5 to TRBJ1-6; TRBD1 is a possible D gene (5 bases). The germline V gene encodes CDR1 MNHEY and CDR2 SVGAGI. Trimming removed 2 bases from V and 1 base from J, with 9 bases in between. The CDR3 is made up of 16 amino acids.

The rearrangement links TRBV14 to TRBJ1-5; a weak D match, TRBD1 (5 bases). Looked up from germline, CDR1 is SGHDN and CDR2 is FVKESK. The CDR3 consists of 12 residues. Between the trimmed V and J ends, which lost 4 bases and 7 bases, there was a span of 8 bases. CDR3 nucleotide sequence: TGTGCCAGCAGCCGGGGCGGCCAGCCCCAGCATTTT. Protein product: CASSRGGQPQHF.

There are many counts of this clonotype. The rearrangement uses TRBV10-3 and TRBJ2-1; 8 bases match TRBD1. The J segment lost 4 bases and the V segment lost 5 bases, leaving 7 bases of the junction unmatched. Germline V gene lookup returns CDR1 ENHRY and CDR2 SYGVKD. CDR3 length: 15 residues. CDR3 sequence reads: CAISRDRGVYNEQFF. The CDR3 nucleotides are TGTGCCATCAGTCGCGACAGGGGCGTATACAATGAGCAGTTCTTC.

This clonotype was recorded at least ten times. This chain joins TRBV5-1 and TRBJ2-1; D gene uncertain. The germline V gene has CDR1 SGHRS and CDR2 YFSETQ. With 6 bases removed from V and 3 bases from J, the gap between germline ends came to 16 bases. This CDR3 is 15 amino acids long. The CDR3 DNA is TGCGCCAGCACCCTAGGTAGGCTCTTCTACAATGAGCAGTTCTTC. Protein: CASTLGRLFYNEQFF.

This clonotype was detected a few times. The chain joins TRBV30 to TRBJ2-7; D is unresolved. The V and J ends lost 1 base and 4 bases respectively, with 5 bases between them. Germline V gene sequence: CDR1 GTSNPN, CDR2 SVGIG (reference sequence). The CDR3 runs 11 residues. The CDR3 nucleotides read TGTGCCTGGAGTGAACTTTACGAGCAGTACTTC. It specifies CAWSELYEQYF.

This clonotype was recorded at least ten times. The chain joins TRBV5-1 to TRBJ2-1; D remains unclear. This CDR3 region has 17 residues. Trimming removed 5 bases at V and 2 bases at J, with 20 bases between. Germline CDR1 SGHRS, CDR2 YFSETQ. The CDR3: CASRPNAPITPYNEQFF. CDR3 nucleotides: TGCGCCAGCAGGCCGAATGCGCCGATAACCCCCTACAATGAGCAGTTCTTC.

The table lists this clonotype with a few counts. This chain joins TRBV5-5 and TRBJ1-4, with a possible D match to TRBD1 (6 bases). CDR3 length: 14 amino acids. V was pared by 2 bases and J by 8 bases, with 13 bases between. The V gene's germline CDR1 is SGHKS and CDR2 YYEKEE (reference sequence). The CDR3 DNA reads TGTGCCAGCAGCTTCCGGGACACCCTGGAAAAACTGTTTTTT. Translation: CASSFRDTLEKLFF.

A few counts support this clonotype. V is TRBV19 and J is TRBJ1-1; D may be TRBD1 (5 bases). This CDR3 is built from 11 residues. Germline V gene sequence: CDR1 LNHDA, CDR2 SQIVND (reference sequence). V lost 7 bases and J lost 3, with 6 bases in between. The CDR3 protein is CASTGYTEAFF. The CDR3 nucleotides are TGTGCCAGTACAGGGTACACTGAAGCTTTCTTT.

The rearrangement uses TRBV10-2 and TRBJ2-3; 10 bases fit TRBD2. Germline CDR1 reads WSHSY; CDR2 reads SAAADI. This CDR3 comprises 15 residues. The J segment lost 3 bases and the V segment lost 2 bases, leaving 2 bases of the junction unmatched. Written as DNA, the CDR3 is TGCGCCAGCAGTGAGAGGGGACTAGCGACAGATACGCAGTATTTT. Translating it yields CASSERGLATDTQYF.

The chain uses TRBV7-2 and TRBJ2-1; possibly TRBD1 for D (5 bases). This CDR3 contains 15 residues. Germline assignment: CDR1 SGHTA and CDR2 FQGNSA. Trimming removed 2 bases from V and 6 bases from J, with 14 bases in between. CDR3 loop: CASSLSAGWFNEQFF. In DNA, the CDR3 is TGTGCCAGCAGCTTATCAGCAGGGTGGTTCAATGAGCAGTTCTTC.

This chain joins TRBV12-3 or TRBV12-4 and TRBJ1-1; TRBD1 matches at 8 bases. The CDR3 has 12 amino acids. Losses at the gene ends were 0 bases for V and 10 bases for J; bases not matched to a gene: 1. As DNA, the CDR3 is TGTGCCAGCAGTTTAGCCACAGGGGGAGCTTTCTTT. Amino acids: CASSLATGGAFF.

The sample holds a few counts of this clonotype. The CDR3 nucleotides are TGTGCCAGCAGTGCCTCTAGGAACGGGGAGCTGTTTTTT. Its protein is CASSASRNGELFF. The chain joins TRBV6-1 to TRBJ2-2; D gene unclear. Germline CDR1 reads MNHNS; CDR2 reads SASEGT. V dropped 4 bases and J dropped 7 bases, with 10 bases sitting between them. CDR3 length: 13 residues.

V gene TRBV20-1 combines with J gene TRBJ1-1; D is unresolved. CDR1 is DFQATT and CDR2 is SNEGSKA in the germline V gene (reference sequence). The ends were cut back, 5 bases at V and 1 base at J, with 8 bases in the middle. This CDR3 is 12 amino acids long. In DNA, the CDR3 is TGCAGTGCTCCCAGCCGGAACACTGAAGCTTTCTTT. It encodes CSAPSRNTEAFF.

This clonotype was seen only a few times. The J gene is TRBJ2-1, the V gene TRBV20-1; D possibly corresponds to TRBD2 (5 bases). Germline V lookup: CDR1 DFQATT, CDR2 SNEGSKA (reference sequence). Trimming pared 7 bases from V and 4 bases from J, leaving 11 bases between. The CDR3 spans 12 residues. In DNA, the CDR3 is TGCAGTGTTACCGGGAATTACAATGAGCAGTTCTTC. It codes for CSVTGNYNEQFF.

This clonotype was picked up a small number of times. The chain has TRBV20-1 and TRBJ2-5; a weak D match, TRBD2 (7 bases). This CDR3 is 12 amino acids long. The germline V gene has CDR1 DFQATT and CDR2 SNEGSKA (reference sequence). Trimming took off 0 bases at V and 10 bases at J, with 12 bases between the two ends. This chain's CDR3 is CSARDPRGGQYF. CDR3 coding DNA: TGCAGTGCTAGAGACCCGAGGGGGGGCCAGTACTTC.

The rearrangement links TRBV19 to TRBJ1-5; D is ambiguous. There are 15 residues in the CDR3. Looked up from germline, CDR1 is LNHDA and CDR2 is SQIVND (reference sequence). V was cut by 1 base and J by 0 bases, with 7 bases left in between. The CDR3 spells CASSIGVYSNQPQHF. CDR3 DNA: TGTGCCAGTAGTATAGGGGTGTATAGCAATCAGCCCCAGCATTTT.

The rearrangement links TRBV7-8 to TRBJ1-1; TRBD1 aligns across 7 bases. V dropped 5 bases and J dropped 0; count of bases not matched to a gene: 6. This CDR3 has 15 amino acids. The germline CDR1 and CDR2 sequences are SGHVS and FQNEAQ. The CDR3 sequence is CASSRNRGMNTEAFF. The CDR3 bases are TGTGCCAGCAGCCGGAACAGGGGAATGAACACTGAAGCTTTCTTT.